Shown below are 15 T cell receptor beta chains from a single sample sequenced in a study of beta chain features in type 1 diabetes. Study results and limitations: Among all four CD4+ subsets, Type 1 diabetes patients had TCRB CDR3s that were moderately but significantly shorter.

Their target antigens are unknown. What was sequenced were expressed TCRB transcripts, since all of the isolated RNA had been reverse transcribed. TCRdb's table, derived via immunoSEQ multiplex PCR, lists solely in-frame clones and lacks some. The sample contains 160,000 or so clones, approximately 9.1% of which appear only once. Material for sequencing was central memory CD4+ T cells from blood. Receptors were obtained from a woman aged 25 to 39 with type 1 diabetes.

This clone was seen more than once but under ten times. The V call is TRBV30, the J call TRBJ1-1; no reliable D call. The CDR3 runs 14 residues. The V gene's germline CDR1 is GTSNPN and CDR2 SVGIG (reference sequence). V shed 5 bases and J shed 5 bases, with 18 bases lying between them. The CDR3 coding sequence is TGTGCCTGGGGTCCGTTACCGGCGCGGACTGAAGCTTTCTTT. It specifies CAWGPLPARTEAFF.

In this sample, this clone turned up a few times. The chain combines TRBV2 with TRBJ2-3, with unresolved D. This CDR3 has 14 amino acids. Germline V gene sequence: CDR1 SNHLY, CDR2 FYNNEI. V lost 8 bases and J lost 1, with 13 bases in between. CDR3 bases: TGTGCCAGCGGCGGAAGGAGCGGCACAGATACGCAGTATTTT. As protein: CASGGRSGTDTQYF.

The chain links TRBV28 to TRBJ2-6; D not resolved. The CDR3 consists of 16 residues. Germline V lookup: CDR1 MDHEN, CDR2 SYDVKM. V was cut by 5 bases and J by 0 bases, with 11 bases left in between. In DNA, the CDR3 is TGTGCCAGCAGTCAAGTCGCCTACTCTGGGGCCAACGTCCTGACTTTC. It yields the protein CASSQVAYSGANVLTF. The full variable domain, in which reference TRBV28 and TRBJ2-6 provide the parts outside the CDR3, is DVKVTQSSRYLVKRTGEKVFLECVQDMDHENMFWYRQDPGLGLRLIYFSYDVKMKEKGDIPEGYSVSREKKERFSLILESASTNQTSMYLCASSQVAYSGANVLTFGAGSRLTVL.

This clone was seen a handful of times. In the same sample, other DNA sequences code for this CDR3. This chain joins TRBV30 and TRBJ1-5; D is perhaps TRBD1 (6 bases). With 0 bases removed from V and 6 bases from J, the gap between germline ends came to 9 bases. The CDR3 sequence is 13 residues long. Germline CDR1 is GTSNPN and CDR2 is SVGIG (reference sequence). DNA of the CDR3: TGTGCCTGGAGTGTAGGGGGAAGTCAGCCCCAGCATTTT. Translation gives CAWSVGGSQPQHF.

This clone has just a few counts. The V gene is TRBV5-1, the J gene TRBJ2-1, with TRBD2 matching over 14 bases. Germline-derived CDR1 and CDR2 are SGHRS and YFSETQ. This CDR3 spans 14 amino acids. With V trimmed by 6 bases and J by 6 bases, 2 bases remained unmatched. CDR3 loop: CASTGLAGGNEQFF. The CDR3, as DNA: TGCGCCAGCACTGGACTAGCGGGAGGCAATGAGCAGTTCTTC.

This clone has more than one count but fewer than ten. This CDR3 is CSLQRGLVETQYF. The CDR3, as DNA: TGCAGCCTCCAGCGAGGTCTGGTAGAGACCCAGTACTTC. The J gene is TRBJ2-5, the V gene TRBV29-1; D gene uncertain. V was shortened by 8 bases and J by 4 bases, with 17 bases between the two germline ends. The CDR3 sequence is 13 residues long. Germline V CDR1 and CDR2: SQVTM, ANQGSEA.

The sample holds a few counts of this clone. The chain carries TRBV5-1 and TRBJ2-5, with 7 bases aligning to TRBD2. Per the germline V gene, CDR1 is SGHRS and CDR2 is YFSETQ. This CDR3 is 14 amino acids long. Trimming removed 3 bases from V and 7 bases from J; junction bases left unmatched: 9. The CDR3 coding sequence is TGCGCCAGCAGCTCCGGGACTACTCAGGGGACCCAGTACTTC. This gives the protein CASSSGTTQGTQYF.

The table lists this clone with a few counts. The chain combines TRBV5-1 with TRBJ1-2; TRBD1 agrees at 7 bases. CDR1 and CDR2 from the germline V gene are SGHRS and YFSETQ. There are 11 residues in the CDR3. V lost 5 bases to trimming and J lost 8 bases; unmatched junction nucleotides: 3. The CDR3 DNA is TGCGCCAGCAGAAGGGACAGAGGCTACACCTTC. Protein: CASRRDRGYTF.

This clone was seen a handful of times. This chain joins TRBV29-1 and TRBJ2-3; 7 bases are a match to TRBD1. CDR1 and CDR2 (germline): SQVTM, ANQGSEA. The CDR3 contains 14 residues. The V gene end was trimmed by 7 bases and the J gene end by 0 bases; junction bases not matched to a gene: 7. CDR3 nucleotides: TGCAGCGCCCAGGGGGAAACTAGCACAGATACGCAGTATTTT. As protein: CSAQGETSTDTQYF.

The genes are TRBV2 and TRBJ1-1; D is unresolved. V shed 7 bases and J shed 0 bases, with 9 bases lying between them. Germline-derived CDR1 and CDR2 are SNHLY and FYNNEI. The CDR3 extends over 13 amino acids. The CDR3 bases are TGTGCCAGCATAGCACGATTGAACACTGAAGCTTTCTTT. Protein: CASIARLNTEAFF.

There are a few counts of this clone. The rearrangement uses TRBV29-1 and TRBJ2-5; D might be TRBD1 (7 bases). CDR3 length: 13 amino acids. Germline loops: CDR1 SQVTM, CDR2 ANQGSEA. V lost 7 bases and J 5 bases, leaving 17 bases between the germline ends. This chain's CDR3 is CSARDRAGETQYF. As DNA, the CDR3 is TGCAGCGCTCGAGACAGGGCGGGGGAGACCCAGTACTTC.

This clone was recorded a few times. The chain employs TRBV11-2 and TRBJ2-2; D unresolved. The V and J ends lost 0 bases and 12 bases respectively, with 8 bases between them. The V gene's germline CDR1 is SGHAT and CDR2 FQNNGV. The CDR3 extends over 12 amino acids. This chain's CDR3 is CASSLDGTQLFF. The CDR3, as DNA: TGTGCCAGCAGCTTAGATGGTACACAGCTGTTTTTT.

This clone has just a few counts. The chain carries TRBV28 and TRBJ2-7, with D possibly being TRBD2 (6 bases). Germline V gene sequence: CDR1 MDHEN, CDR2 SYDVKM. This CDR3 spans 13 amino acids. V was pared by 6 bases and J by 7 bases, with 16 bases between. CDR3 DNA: TGTGCCAGCAGGGCTAGCGTTACGGGAGAGCAGTACTTC. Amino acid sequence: CASRASVTGEQYF.

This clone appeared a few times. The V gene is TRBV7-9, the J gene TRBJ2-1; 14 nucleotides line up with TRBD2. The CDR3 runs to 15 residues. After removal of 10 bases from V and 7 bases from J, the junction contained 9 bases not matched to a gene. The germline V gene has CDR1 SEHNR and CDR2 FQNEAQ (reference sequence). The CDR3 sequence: CAIPKGLAGVNEQFF. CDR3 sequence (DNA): TGTGCCATTCCAAAGGGACTAGCGGGAGTAAATGAGCAGTTCTTC.

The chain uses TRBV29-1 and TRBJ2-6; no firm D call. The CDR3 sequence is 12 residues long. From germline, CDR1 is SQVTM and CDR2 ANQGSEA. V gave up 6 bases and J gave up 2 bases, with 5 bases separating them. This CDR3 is CSVEAGANVLTF. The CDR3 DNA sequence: TGCAGCGTAGAGGCTGGGGCCAACGTCCTGACTTTC.